The rows below give T cell receptor beta chains drawn from one sample of a study of blood T cell repertoires in COVID-19. Clones were read by immunoSEQ multiplex PCR, and TCRdb kept only the in-frame ones, dropping some. The sample consists of 20,000 to 30,000 clones, around 79% of them appearing once. Sequences were obtained from peripheral blood. The receptors derive from a man at least 80 years old with active or convalescent COVID-19. CDR3s include the opening cysteine and the closing phenylalanine or tryptophan. Fields, in order: J gene, D gene, V gene, clone size, CDR3 protein, CDR3 DNA. D genes are given only for firm matches. Clone size is given for some rows only: seen once, a few or many times, or a class if the clone is expanded.

J gene: TRBJ1-4; D gene: -; V gene: TRBV3-1/TRBV3-2; clone size: few; CDR3 protein: CASSQPGGGKLFF; CDR3 DNA: TGTGCCAGCAGCCAACCGGGGGGCGGAAAACTGTTTTTT
J gene: TRBJ2-4; D gene: -; V gene: TRBV11-3; clone size: -; CDR3 protein: CASSLDSKNIQYF; CDR3 DNA: TGTGCCAGCAGCTTAGACAGCAAAAACATTCAGTACTTC
J gene: TRBJ2-7; D gene: -; V gene: TRBV6-5; clone size: -; CDR3 protein: CASSYSAGFSSYEQYF; CDR3 DNA: TGTGCCAGCAGTTACTCGGCAGGATTCAGCTCCTACGAGCAGTACTTC
J gene: TRBJ2-1; D gene: -; V gene: TRBV7-3; clone size: -; CDR3 protein: CASSLTGFAYNEQFF; CDR3 DNA: TGTGCCAGCAGCCTGACCGGGTTTGCGTACAATGAGCAGTTCTTC
J gene: TRBJ2-4; D gene: TRBD1; V gene: TRBV25-1; clone size: -; CDR3 protein: CASSEWQGATKNIQYF; CDR3 DNA: TGTGCCAGCAGTGAATGGCAGGGGGCGACCAAAAACATTCAGTACTTC
J gene: TRBJ2-1; D gene: TRBD1; V gene: TRBV28; clone size: few; CDR3 protein: CASKEGTGGLNEQFF; CDR3 DNA: TGTGCCAGCAAAGAGGGGACAGGGGGCCTAAATGAGCAGTTCTTC
J gene: TRBJ1-2; D gene: TRBD1; V gene: TRBV28; clone size: -; CDR3 protein: CASSGGTGSSGYTF; CDR3 DNA: TGTGCCAGCAGTGGGGGGACAGGGAGTAGTGGCTACACCTTC
J gene: TRBJ1-1; D gene: -; V gene: TRBV29-1; clone size: -; CDR3 protein: CSVTLYPNSGEAFF; CDR3 DNA: TGCAGCGTTACCCTTTACCCCAATAGCGGTGAAGCTTTCTTT
J gene: TRBJ1-4; D gene: -; V gene: TRBV6-5; clone size: -; CDR3 protein: CASRSRGGEKLFF; CDR3 DNA: TGTGCCAGCAGATCCAGGGGTGGTGAAAAACTGTTTTTT
J gene: TRBJ2-3; D gene: -; V gene: TRBV13; clone size: -; CDR3 protein: CASSLGLRGSTDTQYF; CDR3 DNA: TGTGCCAGCAGCTTAGGGTTGCGGGGTAGCACAGATACGCAGTATTTT
J gene: TRBJ2-7; D gene: TRBD2; V gene: TRBV28; clone size: -; CDR3 protein: CASSFGLAGAEQYF; CDR3 DNA: TGTGCCAGCAGTTTCGGACTAGCGGGAGCCGAGCAGTACTTC
J gene: TRBJ1-5; D gene: -; V gene: TRBV28; clone size: -; CDR3 protein: CASSLIPSQPQHF; CDR3 DNA: TGTGCCAGCAGTTTAATTCCTTCCCAGCCCCAGCATTTT
J gene: TRBJ1-4; D gene: TRBD1; V gene: TRBV5-1; clone size: -; CDR3 protein: CASSKGQSNEKLFF; CDR3 DNA: TGCGCCAGCAGCAAGGGACAGTCTAATGAAAAACTGTTTTTT
J gene: TRBJ1-2; D gene: -; V gene: TRBV29-1; clone size: -; CDR3 protein: CSVQADIYGYTF; CDR3 DNA: TGCAGCGTTCAAGCAGACATCTATGGCTACACCTTC
J gene: TRBJ2-3; D gene: -; V gene: TRBV9; clone size: few; CDR3 protein: CASSVGGVYTDTQYF; CDR3 DNA: TGTGCCAGCAGCGTCGGAGGGGTTTACACAGATACGCAGTATTTT
J gene: TRBJ1-5; D gene: -; V gene: TRBV15; clone size: -; CDR3 protein: CATSRDRADYSNQPQHF; CDR3 DNA: TGTGCCACCAGCAGAGATAGGGCAGACTATAGCAATCAGCCCCAGCATTTT
J gene: TRBJ2-7; D gene: TRBD2; V gene: TRBV7-3; clone size: -; CDR3 protein: CASSLLPGGSYEQYF; CDR3 DNA: TGTGCCAGCAGCTTACTTCCGGGGGGATCCTACGAGCAGTACTTC
J gene: TRBJ1-5; D gene: -; V gene: TRBV28; clone size: -; CDR3 protein: CASKIEDQPQHF; CDR3 DNA: TGTGCCAGCAAAATCGAGGATCAGCCCCAGCATTTT
J gene: TRBJ1-1; D gene: -; V gene: TRBV25-1; clone size: few; CDR3 protein: CASSERAMNTEAFF; CDR3 DNA: TGTGCCAGCAGTGAGAGGGCTATGAACACTGAAGCTTTCTTT
J gene: TRBJ1-5; D gene: TRBD1; V gene: TRBV5-4; clone size: few; CDR3 protein: CASSSGTGGNQPQHF; CDR3 DNA: TGTGCCAGCAGTTCGGGGACAGGGGGTAATCAGCCCCAGCATTTT
J gene: TRBJ2-7; D gene: -; V gene: TRBV5-1; clone size: -; CDR3 protein: CASSLGGSTSYEQYF; CDR3 DNA: TGCGCCAGCAGCTTGGGCGGCTCTACCTCCTACGAGCAGTACTTC
J gene: TRBJ2-2; D gene: -; V gene: TRBV5-1; clone size: -; CDR3 protein: CASRRTLNTGELFF; CDR3 DNA: TGCGCCAGCAGGCGGACACTAAACACCGGGGAGCTGTTTTTT
J gene: TRBJ1-2; D gene: -; V gene: TRBV3-1/TRBV3-2; clone size: -; CDR3 protein: CASSQLGGGYTF; CDR3 DNA: TGTGCCAGCAGCCAACTTGGGGGCGGCTACACCTTC
J gene: TRBJ1-1; D gene: TRBD1; V gene: TRBV4-1; clone size: -; CDR3 protein: CASSQVRTGVRAEAFF; CDR3 DNA: TGCGCCAGCAGTCAAGTCCGGACAGGGGTACGGGCTGAAGCTTTCTTT
J gene: TRBJ1-6; D gene: -; V gene: TRBV27; clone size: -; CDR3 protein: CASSPGQYNSPLHF; CDR3 DNA: TGTGCCAGCAGCCCGGGACAATATAATTCACCCCTCCACTTT
J gene: TRBJ1-5; D gene: -; V gene: TRBV28; clone size: -; CDR3 protein: CASSLFQGTNQPQHF; CDR3 DNA: TGTGCCAGCAGTTTATTTCAGGGGACCAATCAGCCCCAGCATTTT
J gene: TRBJ2-3; D gene: TRBD1; V gene: TRBV7-6; clone size: -; CDR3 protein: CASSPTGKVSTDTQYF; CDR3 DNA: TGTGCCAGCAGCCCGACAGGGAAAGTTAGCACAGATACGCAGTATTTT